Included here is one T cell receptor beta chain sequence, with context. This clone was seen more than once but under ten times. Its antigen remains unidentified. No base quality information exists; no much larger clone differs at one position. This specimen comes from a study of T cell responses to AZD1222 COVID-19 vaccine (dated by TCRdb to the early 2020s). Background for the entire study: AZD1222 recipients with second doses at about 4 weeks or about 12 weeks were pooled, because spike-specific TCR depth and breadth did not differ between schedules. A total of about 230 trial participants underwent TCR sequencing, of whom 207 received two doses of AZD1222 and roughly 25 received two doses of the MenACWY control vaccine. Trial participants were enrolled by age into subgroups of 18-55, 56-69 and 70-plus years, and 148, 28 and 57 TCR-sequenced participants, respectively, were included in these subgroups.

V is clipped by 3 bases and J by 2 bases, and the sequence between their germline boundaries is 4 bases long. The CDR1 and CDR2 encoded by the germline V gene are SGHTA and FQGNSA. Spanning cysteine to phenylalanine, the CDR3 consists of 12 amino acids. The kept DNA is CDR3 alone, 36 bases in frame from the first base. The study at large found these results: No day 14 peak-response samples were available, so repertoires were characterized only after the peak T cell response. After two AZD1222 doses, both the breadth and the depth of spike-specific TCRs were significantly higher than at day 0 and than in MenACWY recipients. Vaccine-associated CD4 TCRs spanned the whole spike protein, with dominant responses in regions 160-218 and 743-854. Most participants were white British and females outnumbered males, and the authors suggested that clonal diversity may have been underestimated. Conclusions about previously exposed vaccinees are limited, since just five or six AZD1222 recipients were seropositive for SARS-CoV-2 at baseline. In the small 56-69-year group, the increase in depth fell short of significance, most likely because of low power. Epitopes outside the regions mutated in the B.1.351 and B.1.1.7 variants were reportedly recognized by nearly half of the unique spike-specific TCRs.

In light of the paper, this sample's time point label describes: baseline before first vaccination. Samples from vaccinated people were obtained from the UK trials COV001 and COV002, which included a single-blind randomized controlled phase 2/3 trial of AZD1222 (ChAdOx1 nCoV-19) in healthy adults. Trial participant PBMC samples were collected at day 0 and day 28 after the second dose for TCRbeta chain sequencing. The CDR3 regions of human TCRbeta chains were subjected to immunosequencing. In the authors' own workflow: Repertoire TCRs were checked for matches against a reference library of SARS-CoV-2-specific TCRs that had been generated using the MIRA antigen-specificity platform. Breadth was defined as the fraction of unique TCRs that were SARS-CoV-2-associated, and depth was defined as the fraction of total T cells that were SARS-CoV-2-associated. Using the MIRA data, each spike-specific TCR was mapped to the spike region that the TCR reacts to and placed in a CD4 or CD8 class. Log10-transformed breadth and depth values were compared by one-way ANOVA with Sidak's multiple comparisons tests. The table comes from immuneACCESS by way of TCRdb, which keeps in-frame sequences with V and J called. Part of the clones is missing from these tables; in studies checked, under half for an unresolved V gene and the rest for unknown reasons. That table supplies the V and J calls and clone size; D and trimming were determined from the DNA. The sample table records some 100,000 clones; about nine tenths of these occur just once. 1.3% of the sample belongs to the ten largest clones.

The sample here was peripheral blood, taken on day 0 of AZD1222 vaccination. This receptor was taken from an adult in good health. The chain links TRBV7-2 with TRBJ1-1, with the D segment identity uncertain. The CDR3 region reads CASSFSNTEAFF. The sequenced DNA: TGTGCCAGCAGCTTTAGTAACACTGAAGCTTTCTTT.